The source of this T cell receptor (beta chain) is a study of cytomegalovirus exposure and HLA in healthy donors. With 4 bases clipped from V and 5 bases from J, the junction kept 6 bases outside the gene matches. The CDR3 extends over 14 amino acids. CDR1 MDHEN and CDR2 SYDVKM come from the germline V gene. With 60 Vbeta and 13 Jbeta primers, the PCR was carried out. The method was immunoSEQ multiplex PCR; TCRdb's version includes in-frame clones alone and lacks a portion of them. The sample has under 200,000 clones, roughly 84% seen once; the top ten hold around 0.96%. The receptor was derived from a man younger than 40 in good health and CMV-seronegative. Sequencing input: PBMCs. This chain joins TRBV28 and TRBJ2-7; TRBD1 agrees at 9 bases. CDR3 DNA sequence: TGTGCCAGCAGTTCCCGGGACAGGGTCCACGAGCAGTACTTC. Translated, it gives CASSSRDRVHEQYF.